These 27 T cell receptor beta chains were sequenced from one sample in a study of molecular identifiers for immune sequencing clone quantification. TCRdb re-called the PCR reads with MiXCR, one entry per CDR3 protein. Altogether over 65,000 distinct CDR3 sequences are present, 20% to 30% being singletons, with the ten largest covering about 0.8%. Sequenced sample: naive CD8+ T cells from blood, with Jurkat cell RNA spiked in. Stated subset: FACS-sorted CD8+CD4-CCR7+CD45RA+ naive T cells. These receptors came from a human donor in good health. Some libraries in this study had Jurkat cell RNA spiked in.

This clonotype appeared many times. The chain uses TRBV6-6 and TRBJ2-5; weak D call: TRBD1 (8 bases). The CDR3 contains 14 residues. V was trimmed by 4 bases and J by 4 bases, leaving 13 bases between them. Germline CDR1 is MNHNY and CDR2 is SVGAGI (reference sequence). This chain's CDR3 is CASSFTGGGETQYF. In nucleotides, the CDR3 is TGTGCCAGCAGTTTTACAGGGGGGGGAGAGACCCAGTACTTC.

This clonotype was observed many times. The V call is TRBV5-1, the J call TRBJ1-1; tentatively, D is TRBD1 (6 bases). Germline V gene data show CDR1 as SGHRS and CDR2 as YFSETQ. The CDR3 runs 14 residues. V was shortened by 4 bases and J by 1 base, with 11 bases between the two germline ends. The CDR3 sequence: CASSQGHKNTEAFF. For the CDR3, the DNA is TGCGCCAGCAGCCAGGGACATAAGAACACTGAAGCTTTCTTT. The full variable domain, its missing parts supplied by reference TRBV5-1 and TRBJ1-1, is KAGVTQTPRYLIKTRGQQVTLSCSPISGHRSVSWYQQTPGQGLQFLFEYFSETQRNKGNFPGRFSGRQFSNSRSEMNVSTLELGDSALYLCASSQGHKNTEAFFGQGTRLTVV.

Concerning this clonotype: Mismatch with germline at one junction end may stem from a read error. This chain uses TRBV5-6 with TRBJ2-7; D ambiguous. There are 13 residues in the CDR3. Germline V gives CDR1 SGHDT, CDR2 YYEEEE. In DNA form, the CDR3 reads TGTGCCAACAGCTTTGACGGAGCCTACGAGCAGTACTTC. Protein: CANSFDGAYEQYF.

In regard to this clonotype: A much larger clonotype is one base distant, so this may be a read error. The chain links TRBV11-2 to TRBJ1-4; a possible D gene is TRBD1 (6 bases). Germline loops: CDR1 SGHAT, CDR2 FQNNGV. The CDR3 runs 17 residues. For the CDR3, the DNA is TGTGCCAGCAGCACGATCATAGGCGGACAGCTTAATGAAAAACTGTTGTTT. It specifies CASSTIIGGQLNEKLLF.

The gene calls are TRBV29-1 and TRBJ2-5; 7 bases agree with TRBD1. CDR1 and CDR2 from the germline V gene are SQVTM and ANQGSEA. Trimming cost V 3 bases and J 5 bases; bases outside gene matches: 15. There are 16 residues in the CDR3. For the CDR3, the DNA is TGCAGCGTTGAGTTCCTGACAGGGCCCCCCGGTGAGACCCAGTACTTC. Translating it yields CSVEFLTGPPGETQYF.

This clonotype was seen more than once but under ten times. This chain uses TRBV5-8 with TRBJ2-1; 12 nucleotides align to TRBD2. This CDR3 has 14 amino acids. Germline-derived CDR1 and CDR2 are SGHTS and YDEGEE. After removal of 4 bases from V and 10 bases from J, the junction contained 6 bases not matched to a gene. CDR3 sequence reads: CASSPLAGGPEQFF. CDR3 DNA: TGTGCCAGCAGCCCCCTAGCGGGGGGGCCCGAGCAGTTCTTC.

Turning to this clonotype: A junction boundary mismatches the germline segment, possibly from a read error. The chain employs TRBV5-3 and TRBJ2-3, with D possibly matching TRBD1 (6 bases). TRBV5-3 is given ORF status, its function remaining uncertain. There are 15 residues in the CDR3. The chain's CDR3 is CASSAGVGGTDTLYF. CDR3 nucleotide sequence: TGTGCCAGCAGCGCAGGGGTTGGGGGCACAGATACGCTGTATTTT.

This chain uses TRBV6-2 or TRBV6-3 with TRBJ2-7; 12 bases map to TRBD2. Germline assignment: CDR1 MNHEY and CDR2 SVGEGT. V lost 5 bases, J lost 5 bases, and 10 bases stayed unmatched. The CDR3 totals 16 residues. Here the CDR3 reads CASSPRLAGDRNEQYF. Written as DNA, the CDR3 is TGTGCCAGCAGTCCACGACTAGCGGGAGATCGTAACGAGCAGTACTTC.

Only a few counts were recorded for this clonotype. The chain links TRBV12-3 or TRBV12-4 to TRBJ2-1, with D perhaps matching TRBD2 (6 bases). Trimming pared 5 bases from V and 1 base from J, leaving 15 bases between. This CDR3 comprises 16 residues. The CDR3 is CASSNGEELSYNEQFF. The CDR3 coding sequence is TGTGCCAGCAGTAATGGGGAGGAATTGTCCTACAATGAGCAGTTCTTC.

This clonotype was counted only a few times. This rearrangement joins TRBV7-9 to TRBJ1-4, with D maybe TRBD1 (5 bases). Between the trimmed V and J ends, which lost 5 bases and 2 bases, there was a span of 15 bases. From germline, CDR1 is SEHNR and CDR2 FQNEAQ (reference sequence). The CDR3 sequence is 16 residues long. DNA of the CDR3: TGTGCCAGCAGCCCACCTAACGCAGGGACTAATGAAAAACTGTTTTTT. Protein: CASSPPNAGTNEKLFF.

This clonotype has a handful of counts. The chain employs TRBV12-3 or TRBV12-4 and TRBJ2-5, with a weak D call TRBD1 (5 bases). The CDR3 loop spans 13 amino acids. V lost 6 bases and J lost 3, with 11 bases in between. CDR3 sequence reads: CASSPDREETQYF. CDR3 coding DNA: TGTGCCAGCAGCCCTGACAGAGAAGAGACCCAGTACTTC.

This clonotype has ten or more counts. The chain joins TRBV29-1 to TRBJ2-7; D is perhaps TRBD2 (6 bases). This CDR3 has 14 residues. Germline V gene data show CDR1 as SQVTM and CDR2 as ANQGSEA. V was clipped by 6 bases and J by 2 bases, with 17 bases between them. The CDR3 protein is CSVGMGLQTYEQYF. The CDR3 DNA reads as TGCAGCGTGGGAATGGGACTCCAGACCTACGAGCAGTACTTC.

The chain has TRBV21-1 and TRBJ1-5. TRBV21-1 is listed as a pseudogene. The CDR3 runs to 18 residues. CDR3 residues: CASSKVQQARNLIPPQHF. In DNA, the CDR3 is TGTGCCAGCAGCAAAGTCCAGCAGGCCCGAAATCTTATCCCGCCCCAGCATTTT.

This clonotype was detected ten times or more. The chain couples TRBV29-1 to TRBJ2-3; the D gene is possibly TRBD2 (6 bases). Looked up from germline, CDR1 is SQVTM and CDR2 is ANQGSEA. Trimming stripped 2 bases from V and 0 bases from J, with 18 bases between. This CDR3 has 17 residues. DNA for the CDR3: TGCAGCGTTGAATCCCGGGGGATTAGAGTGAGCACAGATACGCAGTATTTT. Residues: CSVESRGIRVSTDTQYF.

This clonotype was observed at least ten times. The chain recombines TRBV6-4 with TRBJ1-4; no clear D gene. V lost 7 bases to trimming and J lost 0 bases, with 12 bases between them. Germline CDR1 MRHNA, CDR2 SNTAGT. This CDR3 region has 15 residues. This CDR3 reads CASTRERSTNEKLFF. In DNA, the CDR3 is TGTGCCAGCACCCGGGAGAGATCAACTAATGAAAAACTGTTTTTT.

The sample holds a few counts of this clonotype. This may come from a read error, since a much larger clone is one base off. The rearrangement links TRBV7-9 to TRBJ2-7; 9 bases agree with TRBD1. V trimming: 5 bases; J trimming: 3 bases; junction bases outside the gene matches: 8. Germline CDR1 reads SEHNR; CDR2 reads FQNEAQ (reference sequence). The CDR3 spans 15 residues. The chain's CDR3 is CASSPPGQGRYEQYF. Written as DNA, the CDR3 is TGTGCCAGCAGCCCCCCGGGACAGGGCCGCTACGAGCAGTACTTC.

Only a few counts were recorded for this clonotype. This chain uses TRBV7-7 with TRBJ2-7; D possibly corresponds to TRBD1 (9 bases). The V and J ends lost 5 bases and 6 bases respectively, with 23 bases between them. The length of the CDR3 is 16 residues. Per germline, CDR1 SSHAT and CDR2 FNYEAQ (reference sequence). CDR3 protein: CASSAGGPGQGFEQYF. CDR3 bases: TGTGCCAGCAGCGCGGGGGGTCCGGGACAGGGCTTCGAGCAGTACTTC.

V and J are TRBV7-9 and TRBJ1-1; D is unclear. V was shortened by 1 base and J by 4 bases, with 13 bases between the two germline ends. CDR1 and CDR2 (germline): SEHNR, FQNEAQ (reference sequence). This CDR3 is built from 15 residues. CDR3 amino acids: CASSLDRRLITEAFF. Here the CDR3 DNA reads TGTGCCAGCAGCTTAGATCGCAGATTGATCACTGAAGCTTTCTTT.

This clonotype showed up many times. The chain couples TRBV20-1 to TRBJ1-1, with TRBD1 matching 8 bases. The CDR3 is 12 residues long. Trimming removed 5 bases from V and 5 bases from J; junction bases left unmatched: 4. The germline gives CDR1 DFQATT, CDR2 SNEGSKA (reference sequence). The CDR3 sequence: CSAGQGLTEAFF. The CDR3 DNA is TGCAGTGCTGGACAGGGTCTGACTGAAGCTTTCTTT.

This clonotype was found a few times. The gene calls are TRBV29-1 and TRBJ1-2, with D possibly being TRBD1 (6 bases). V lost 6 bases and J lost 5, with 13 bases in between. This CDR3 spans 12 amino acids. Germline lookup yields CDR1 SQVTM and CDR2 ANQGSEA. CDR3 region: CSVETGHYGYTF. The CDR3 DNA is TGCAGCGTCGAGACAGGACATTATGGCTACACCTTC.

The chain carries TRBV7-2 and TRBJ2-1, with a tentative D call TRBD2 (5 bases). Germline CDR1 SGHTA, CDR2 FQGNSA. The CDR3 sequence is 16 residues long. Trimming removed 6 bases at V and 4 bases at J, with 19 bases between. The DNA of the CDR3 is TGTGCCAGCAGTTTATTAGACGTACTAGGTTACAATGAGCAGTTCTTC. Protein: CASSLLDVLGYNEQFF.

In its sample, this clonotype was seen many times. V usage is TRBV7-9 and J usage is TRBJ1-1; D call uncertain. Trimming shortened V by 1 base and J by 0 bases, and 3 bases separated the two germline ends. CDR1 SEHNR and CDR2 FQNEAQ come from the germline V gene (reference sequence). CDR3 size: 13 residues. The CDR3 coding sequence is TGTGCCAGCAGCTTAGACCTGAACACTGAAGCTTTCTTT. Its protein is CASSLDLNTEAFF.

This clonotype came up many times. The V call is TRBV6-5, the J call TRBJ2-7, with 7 bases fitting TRBD1. V shed 5 bases and J 2 bases; nucleotides not matched to a gene: 6. This CDR3 is built from 14 residues. CDR1 MNHEY and CDR2 SVGAGI come from the germline V gene. Written as DNA, the CDR3 is TGTGCCAGCAGTACTCGACAGGGAACCTACGAGCAGTACTTC. It is translated as CASSTRQGTYEQYF.

This clonotype occurred many times. The chain uses TRBV7-9 and TRBJ2-5, with TRBD1 as a possible D gene (6 bases). With 1 base removed from V and 4 bases from J, the gap between germline ends came to 10 bases. Germline CDR1 and CDR2: SEHNR and FQNEAQ (reference sequence). This CDR3 has 14 residues. The CDR3 DNA reads as TGTGCCAGCAGCTTAGTTGGACAGCCAGAGACCCAGTACTTC. The encoded protein is CASSLVGQPETQYF. Looking up the rest from reference TRBV7-9 and TRBJ2-5 gives the full variable domain: DTGVSQNPRHKITKRGQNVTFRCDPISEHNRLYWYRQTLGQGPEFLTYFQNEAQLEKSRLLSDRFSAERPKGSFSTLEIQRTEQGDSAMYLCASSLVGQPETQYFGPGTRLLVL.

This chain joins TRBV2 and TRBJ2-5; 7 nucleotides align to TRBD2. CDR1 is SNHLY and CDR2 is FYNNEI in the germline V gene. Germline trimming cut 10 bases from V and 5 bases from J; bases unmatched to any gene: 16. The CDR3 runs 15 residues. This CDR3 reads CAISLSVQGGETQYF. CDR3 DNA sequence: TGTGCCATCAGCCTTTCGGTCCAGGGAGGGGAGACCCAGTACTTC.

This clonotype was counted at least ten times. The V gene is TRBV4-1, the J gene TRBJ2-7; 7 bases match TRBD1. The germline gives CDR1 MGHRA, CDR2 YSYEKL. The CDR3 spans 16 residues. V dropped 1 base and J dropped 3; count of bases not matched to a gene: 9. The CDR3: CASSQALGQPDYEQYF. CDR3 sequence (DNA): TGCGCCAGCAGCCAAGCGTTGGGACAGCCCGACTACGAGCAGTACTTC.

This clonotype appeared many times. The V call is TRBV6-2 or TRBV6-3, the J call TRBJ2-4; D is uncertain. Trimming removed 2 bases from V and 6 bases from J, with 14 bases in between. Germline V gene lookup returns CDR1 MNHEY and CDR2 SVGEGT. CDR3 length equals 15 residues. The CDR3 DNA follows: TGTGCCAGCAGTTACATAGTGGCGGACCGAAACATTCAGTACTTC. Protein product: CASSYIVADRNIQYF.